The entry that follows covers one TCR beta chain sequence. What it recognizes is unknown. In germline, CDR1 is MNHEY, CDR2 SVGAGI. V lost 5 bases and J lost 5; bases outside the gene matches: 1. CDR3 size: 13 residues. Sequencing was performed with immunoSEQ multiplex PCR; in TCRdb, only in-frame clones are kept and a portion is missing. The table records approximately 51,000 clones, 86% of them present only once. This entry belongs to a study of PD-L1 blockade in urothelial cancer. On the study more broadly: The authors examined blood 3 weeks (second dose) and 6 weeks after treatment start. The study, taken as a whole, reports: Having blood TCR clonality under the median before treatment predicted better survival.

Sample time point: pretreatment peripheral blood. Patients were diagnosed with urothelial carcinoma, either locally advanced or metastatic. The sample in question was PBMCs, obtained around atezolizumab (anti-PD-L1) treatment. This TCR was sampled from a man in his sixties with urothelial cancer. The chain has TRBV6-5 and TRBJ1-5; 9 nucleotides align to TRBD1. The CDR3 nucleotides read TGTGCCAGCAGTCGGGACAGGGATCAGCCCCAGCATTTT. It translates to CASSRDRDQPQHF.